This passage covers 29 T cell receptor beta chains from one sample sequenced in a study of T cells in women clearing cervical HPV infection. Using immunoSEQ multiplex PCR, the repertoire was profiled, and TCRdb retains in-frame clones only, with some absent. This sample lists roughly 30,000 clones; its ten largest clones have 6.5% to 8%. The specimen was blood buffy coat. The receptors derive from a woman between 18 and 69 years old with a cervical HPV16 infection that either progressed to CIN3+ or cleared (not recorded which).

Turning to this clone: Read coverage stops 3 residues before the CDR3 terminus; the germline J gene supplies the remainder. The rearrangement uses TRBV2 and TRBJ1-1, with 7 bases that match TRBD1. This CDR3 is 12 amino acids long. The V gene's germline CDR1 is SNHLY and CDR2 FYNNEI. The CDR3 region is CASSFWDSKAFF. Partial CDR3 DNA: TGTGCCAGCAGTTTTTGGGACAGCAAA.

Worth noting for this clone: The read ends 3 residues before the CDR3 terminus; that terminus is restored from the germline J gene. The chain carries TRBV5-4 and TRBJ2-3, with 7 bases identical to TRBD1. The CDR3 spans 15 residues. The germline CDR1 and CDR2 sequences are SGHNT and YYREEE (reference sequence). V dropped 1 base and J dropped 2; count of bases not matched to a gene: 4. The CDR3 spells CASSLWTGFTDTQYF. The CDR3 DNA, read in part, is TGTGCCAGCAGCTTGTGGACAGGATTCACAGATACG.

A note on this clone: Read sequence stops 3 residues before the CDR3 end, and the germline J gene provides the missing end. The chain combines TRBV6-2 or TRBV6-3 with TRBJ2-3; weak D call: TRBD1 (7 bases). From germline, CDR1 is MNHEY and CDR2 SVGEGT. The CDR3 runs 16 residues. The CDR3 sequence is CASSSSGTARGGSQYF. The DNA read from the CDR3 is TGTGCCAGCAGTTCCTCCGGGACAGCCCGGGGAGGATCG.

Turning to this clone: The read finishes 3 residues shy of the CDR3 end, and the germline J gene is used to complete it. The chain uses TRBV2 and TRBJ2-4; 10 bases agree with TRBD1. Germline assignment: CDR1 SNHLY and CDR2 FYNNEI. CDR3 length equals 13 residues. The covered CDR3 bases are TGTGCCAGCACCTCGACAGGGGGCGATGGT. Amino acid sequence: CASTSTGGDG. From start to end, the CDR3 is CASTSTGGDGQYF.

Remarks on this clone: The missing CDR3 end, 3 residues past where the read stops, is filled in from the germline J gene. This rearrangement joins TRBV12-3 or TRBV12-4 to TRBJ1-2, with D perhaps matching TRBD1 (5 bases). There are 13 residues in the CDR3. Incomplete CDR3 DNA: TGTGCCAGCAGTTTGGGGGGGGGTAACGGC. Translating gives CASSLGGGNG. The CDR3 in its entirety is CASSLGGGNGYTF.

As regards this clone: The missing CDR3 end, 3 residues past where the read stops, is filled in from the germline J gene. The chain recombines TRBV11-2 with TRBJ2-5, with 7 bases matching TRBD2. The V and J ends lost 2 bases and 4 bases, in that order; junction bases with no gene match: 7. There are 15 residues in the CDR3. Germline values: CDR1 SGHAT, CDR2 FQNNGV. The CDR3 spells CASSLTTSNRETQYF. The part of the CDR3 DNA that was read is TGTGCCAGCAGCTTAACGACTAGCAATAGAGAGACC.

A remark on this clone: The read ends 3 residues shy of where the CDR3 ends; the end is completed using the germline J gene. The chain employs TRBV2 and TRBJ2-7; D might be TRBD2 (6 bases). Trimming left V 4 bases short and J 4 bases short, with 14 bases between. Germline V CDR1 and CDR2: SNHLY, FYNNEI. The CDR3 spans 14 residues. This CDR3 is CASSVTRSTYEQYF. The sequenced part of the CDR3 DNA is TGTGCCAGCAGTGTGACTAGATCTACTTACGAG.

Judged by frequency, this clone is medium-sized. With the read ending 3 residues before the CDR3 end, the germline J gene is used to fill in that end. This sequence joins TRBV7-8 and TRBJ1-4, with D possibly TRBD1 on 5 matching bases. Germline V gives CDR1 SGHVS, CDR2 FQNEAQ. Trimming left V 1 base short and J 7 bases short, with 10 bases between. The CDR3 has 14 amino acids. Incomplete CDR3 DNA: TGTGCCAGCAGCTTAGGGGGCTATACTGAAAAA. Translation: CASSLGGYTEK. The whole CDR3 is CASSLGGYTEKLFF.

A remark on this clone: The CDR3 end lies 3 residues beyond the end of the read and is filled in from the germline J gene. The rearrangement uses TRBV6-2 or TRBV6-3 and TRBJ2-3, with TRBD1 matching 10 bases. CDR3 length: 15 amino acids. The V gene's germline CDR1 is MNHEY and CDR2 SVGEGT. V lost 5 bases to trimming and J lost 3 bases; unmatched junction nucleotides: 5. The DNA read from the CDR3 is TGTGCCAGCAGTGCGACAGGGGGCGCGACAGATACG. Amino acids: CASSATGGATDT. The entire CDR3 is CASSATGGATDTQYF.

Concerning this clone: The DNA ends 3 residues before the CDR3 does, and the rest of the CDR3 is filled in from the germline J gene. The V and J genes are TRBV7-6 and TRBJ2-7; 7 nucleotides match TRBD1. Germline loops: CDR1 SGHVS, CDR2 FNYEAQ. The CDR3 runs 15 residues. V gave up 5 bases and J gave up 1 base; unmatched junction bases: 8. Incomplete CDR3 DNA: TGTGCCAGCAGCACGCGGACAGGTCGGTCCTACGAG. It specifies CASSTRTGRSYE. The full CDR3 protein is CASSTRTGRSYEQYF.

Worth noting for this clone: The CDR3 end lies 3 residues beyond the end of the read and is filled in from the germline J gene. The V gene is TRBV4-1, the J gene TRBJ2-3; 12 bases fit TRBD2. V trimming: 8 bases; J trimming: 0 bases; junction bases outside the gene matches: 9. Per the germline V gene, CDR1 is MGHRA and CDR2 is YSYEKL. The CDR3 is made up of 17 amino acids. Partial CDR3 DNA: TGCGCCAGCCAATTTTCGGGACTAGCGGGTAGCACAGATACG. Its protein is CASQFSGLAGSTDT. The full CDR3 protein is CASQFSGLAGSTDTQYF.

With regard to this clone: The CDR3 end is not reached by the read, which stops 3 residues before it; the germline J gene fills it in. V and J are TRBV7-9 and TRBJ2-3, with D unresolved. CDR1 is SEHNR and CDR2 is FQNEAQ in the germline V gene (reference sequence). The CDR3 runs 14 residues. V dropped 3 bases and J dropped 2 bases, with 9 bases sitting between them. The CDR3: CASSFLLTTDTQYF. The covered CDR3 bases are TGTGCCAGCAGCTTCCTACTAACCACAGATACG.

The CDR3 bases that were read are TGTGCCAGTAGTATAGGGGACAGGACCCGCAATGAC. Its translation is CASSIGDRTRND. The full-length CDR3 reads as CASSIGDRTRNDYTF. This chain joins TRBV19 and TRBJ1-2; TRBD1 aligns across 8 bases. The observed sequence ends 3 residues before the CDR3 terminus, with the missing tail filled in from the germline J gene. The CDR3 covers 15 residues. Germline CDR1 LNHDA, CDR2 SQIVND (reference sequence).

Details on this clone: Read sequence stops 3 residues before the CDR3 end, and the germline J gene provides the missing end. This chain joins TRBV23-1 and TRBJ2-7, with D possibly TRBD1 on 5 matching bases. TRBV23-1 is classed as an ORF, of uncertain function. The CDR3 extends over 11 amino acids. With 6 bases removed from V and 5 bases from J, the gap between germline ends came to 8 bases. CDR3 DNA (partial): TGCGCCAGCAGCAGGGTGCACGAG. The encoded protein is CASSRVHE. In full, the CDR3 is CASSRVHEQYF.

A word on this clone: The read halts 3 residues ahead of the CDR3 end, with the missing end drawn from the germline J gene. The chain employs TRBV30 and TRBJ1-1; tentatively, D is TRBD1 (5 bases). Looked up from germline, CDR1 is GTSNPN and CDR2 is SVGIG (reference sequence). Trimming took off 2 bases at V and 1 base at J, with 14 bases between the two ends. This CDR3 is 15 amino acids long. CDR3 protein: CAWSLNDRWNTEAFF. The covered CDR3 bases are TGTGCCTGGAGTTTAAACGACAGATGGAACACTGAA.

About this clone: The CDR3 is cut off 3 residues early in the read; its end comes from the germline J gene. The chain carries TRBV5-1 and TRBJ1-1; TRBD1 matches 9 bases. CDR1 and CDR2 from the germline V gene are SGHRS and YFSETQ. V was clipped by 2 bases and J by 1 base; unmatched bases: 12. This CDR3 is built from 18 residues. CDR3 bases read: TGCGCCAGCAGCTTTGGGGGGGACAGGGCGAGGGGGAACACTGAA. Residues: CASSFGGDRARGNTE. The full CDR3 protein is CASSFGGDRARGNTEAFF.

A remark on this clone: The read terminates 3 residues ahead of where the CDR3 ends, so the germline J gene completes it. The chain has TRBV2 and TRBJ2-2, with D uncertain. The V end was cut by 6 bases, the J end by 4 bases, with 9 bases between. The CDR3 is 13 residues long. CDR1 is SNHLY, CDR2 FYNNEI, per germline. The CDR3 reads CASSRLLTGELFF. Incomplete CDR3 DNA: TGTGCCAGCAGCCGCTTACTCACCGGGGAG. The full variable domain, in which reference TRBV2 and TRBJ2-2 provide the parts outside the CDR3, is EPEVTQTPSHQVTQMGQEVILRCVPISNHLYFYWYRQILGQKVEFLVSFYNNEISEKSEIFDDQFSVERPDGSNFTLKIRSTKLEDSAMYFCASSRLLTGELFFGEGSRLTVL.

On this clone itself: The CDR3 extends 3 residues past the end of the read, so its final part is completed from the germline J gene. The chain recombines TRBV10-3 with TRBJ1-1; 8 nucleotides match TRBD1. Germline V lookup: CDR1 ENHRY, CDR2 SYGVKD. V shed 2 bases and J 4 bases; nucleotides not matched to a gene: 3. The CDR3 length is 14 residues. Here the CDR3 reads CAISERQGTTEAFF. The part of the CDR3 DNA that was read is TGTGCCATCAGTGAGAGACAGGGGACCACTGAA.

With regard to this clone: The read is 3 residues too short to cover the CDR3 end, so that end is filled in from the germline J gene. This chain links TRBV2 with TRBJ1-4; 7 bases are a match to TRBD1. The CDR3 loop spans 16 amino acids. Germline V lookup: CDR1 SNHLY, CDR2 FYNNEI. CDR3 amino acids: CASSGLGTENNSPLFF. The sequenced CDR3 bases are TGTGCCAGCAGTGGCCTGGGGACAGAAAATAATTCACCA. Looking up the rest from reference TRBV2 and TRBJ1-4 gives the full variable domain: EPEVTQTPSHQVTQMGQEVILRCVPISNHLYFYWYRQILGQKVEFLVSFYNNEISEKSEIFDDQFSVERPDGSNFTLKIRSTKLEDSAMYFCASSGLGTENNSPLFFGSGTQLSVL.

As to this clone: The junction does not match germline at one end; this may be a read error. The read stops 3 residues short of the end of the CDR3; the missing end is completed from the germline J gene. This rearrangement joins TRBV2 to TRBJ2-7; no reliable D call. This CDR3 has 12 amino acids. CDR1 SNHLY and CDR2 FYNNEI come from the germline V gene. CDR3: CASREVHYEQYF. The CDR3 bases that were read are TGTGCCAGCAGAGAAGTTCACTACGAG.

A remark on this clone: Sequencing ends 3 residues short of the CDR3 end; the germline J gene provides the rest. This rearrangement joins TRBV7-9 to TRBJ1-1; D is unresolved. The CDR3 runs 15 residues. Trimming took 1 base from V and 3 from J, leaving 12 bases between them. Germline V CDR1 and CDR2: SEHNR, FQNEAQ (reference sequence). Incomplete CDR3 DNA: TGTGCCAGCAGCTTAGACGAAGCTCGGGACACTGAA. Translated, it gives CASSLDEARDTE. The entire CDR3 protein reads CASSLDEARDTEAFF.

A remark on this clone: An end of the junction does not agree with germline; a read error may underlie this. With the read ending 3 residues before the CDR3 end, the germline J gene is used to fill in that end. Other nucleotide sequences in the sample specify the same CDR3. V is TRBV6-2 or TRBV6-3 and J is TRBJ1-3; tentative D call: TRBD1 (6 bases). The CDR3 covers 11 residues. Germline V CDR1 and CDR2: MNHEY, SVGEGT. The CDR3 sequence: CASRQGNTIYF. The CDR3 bases that were read are TGTGCCAGCAGACAGGGAAACACA.

Concerning this clone itself: Read data end 3 residues before the CDR3 end; the end is taken from the germline J gene. The chain couples TRBV5-1 to TRBJ2-1; 8 bases match TRBD1. Germline V gene sequence: CDR1 SGHRS, CDR2 YFSETQ. CDR3 size: 15 residues. V shed 7 bases, J shed 4 bases, and the junction held 10 bases outside the gene matches. The CDR3 loop reads CASGSTGTGYNEQFF. The CDR3 DNA, read in part, is TGCGCCAGCGGATCAACCGGGACAGGTTACAATGAG.

Here the CDR3 reads CASITNSAGNTIYF. CDR3 DNA, as far as it was read: TGTGCCAGCATCACAAATAGCGCTGGAAACACC. The gene calls are TRBV2 and TRBJ1-3; unclear D gene. From the germline J gene comes the end of the CDR3, since the read stops 3 residues before it. The CDR3 has 14 amino acids. Germline CDR1 reads SNHLY; CDR2 reads FYNNEI. V dropped 7 bases and J dropped 2 bases, with 12 bases sitting between them. The full variable domain, with the rest looked up from reference TRBV2 and TRBJ1-3, is EPEVTQTPSHQVTQMGQEVILRCVPISNHLYFYWYRQILGQKVEFLVSFYNNEISEKSEIFDDQFSVERPDGSNFTLKIRSTKLEDSAMYFCASITNSAGNTIYFGEGSWLTVV.

Points on this clone: The read is 3 residues too short to cover the CDR3 end, so that end is filled in from the germline J gene. The rearrangement uses TRBV29-1 and TRBJ2-2; weak D call: TRBD1 (5 bases). V was clipped by 7 bases and J by 6 bases, with 12 bases between them. Germline CDR1 SQVTM, CDR2 ANQGSEA. The CDR3 has 12 amino acids. Partial CDR3 DNA: TGCAGCGCCGCCGGACAAGCCGGGGAG. This sequence encodes CSAAGQAGE. The whole CDR3 protein is CSAAGQAGELFF.

Comment on this clone: The CDR3 end is not reached by the read, which stops 3 residues before it; the germline J gene fills it in. V is TRBV6-2 or TRBV6-3 and J is TRBJ2-7; 11 bases are a match to TRBD2. CDR1 and CDR2 from the germline V gene are MNHEY and SVGEGT. This CDR3 is 15 amino acids long. Trimming took 6 bases from V and 3 from J; bases not matched to a gene: 7. CDR3 DNA (partial): TGTGCCAGCAGATCGACGACTAGCGGGAACTACGAG. Protein sequence: CASRSTTSGNYE. The full CDR3 is CASRSTTSGNYEQYF.

On this clone: The read falls 3 residues short of the CDR3 end, and the missing part is taken from the germline J gene. V gene TRBV19 combines with J gene TRBJ2-2; 8 bases are shared with TRBD1. Germline V gene data show CDR1 as LNHDA and CDR2 as SQIVND (reference sequence). Trimming removed 4 bases from V and 1 base from J; junction bases left unmatched: 8. This CDR3 spans 17 amino acids. The CDR3 sequence: CASSKRRQGQNTGELFF. The CDR3 bases that were read are TGTGCCAGTAGTAAGAGGAGACAGGGGCAGAACACCGGGGAG.

With respect to this clone: The sequence runs out 3 residues before the end of the CDR3; the remainder is reconstructed from the germline J gene. The gene calls are TRBV28 and TRBJ2-2; D may be TRBD1 (5 bases). The germline V and J ends were trimmed by 7 bases and 6 bases, with 15 bases remaining between them. The CDR3 is 14 amino acids. The germline V gene has CDR1 MDHEN and CDR2 SYDVKM. The CDR3 sequence is CASTFTGSAGELFF. The sequenced CDR3 bases are TGTGCCAGCACTTTTACAGGTTCGGCCGGGGAG.

In the case of this clone: The read stops 3 residues short of the end of the CDR3; the missing end is completed from the germline J gene. The gene calls are TRBV30 and TRBJ2-3, with D possibly matching TRBD2 (5 bases). Germline lookup yields CDR1 GTSNPN and CDR2 SVGIG (reference sequence). CDR3 size: 17 residues. The covered CDR3 bases are TGTGCCTGGAGTGTAGGTATGAGAGGGAGTGGAGCGGAGACG. This gives the protein CAWSVGMRGSGAET. The whole CDR3 sequence reads CAWSVGMRGSGAETQYF.